This T cell receptor (beta chain) appears in the sequencing data of a study of blood T cell repertoires in COVID-19. Overall study context: PBMCs, B-cell-depleted T cells, or T cells provided the cDNA or gDNA that made up the material.

Trimming removed 4 bases at V and 8 bases at J, with 17 bases between. CDR3 length equals 15 residues. Germline assignment: CDR1 LGHNA and CDR2 YSLEER. The sample holds one count of this clone. Profiling relied on immunoSEQ multiplex PCR, and the TCRdb table lists in-frame clones only, not all of them. The sample includes 200,000 to 250,000 clones, 80% to 85% of them seen just once. The TCR originated in a man aged 25 to 40 with active or convalescent COVID-19. The sample comprised peripheral blood. The V call is TRBV4-3, the J call TRBJ1-4, with D possibly TRBD1 on 5 matching bases. The CDR3 loop is CASSPAGERGEKLFF. DNA of the CDR3: TGCGCCAGCAGCCCCGCGGGGGAGCGAGGGGAAAAACTGTTTTTT.